This entry describes one TCR beta chain. This sample is part of a study of blood T cell repertoires in COVID-19. Measured with immunoSEQ multiplex PCR; TCRdb has only the in-frame clones, and not every one. The sample carries more than 300,000 clones, approximately 91% recorded once. In terms of age and location, participants ranged from roughly 18 to 90 years and lived in under 30 US areas. Shortly before study entry, within 2 weeks, exposed participants had met a COVID-19 case. The receptor's source is a woman aged 25 to 45 who had been exposed to COVID-19. Sequencing was performed on PBMCs or T cells enriched from blood (not recorded which).

This CDR3 reads CSARDGTGLFF. For the CDR3, the DNA is TGCAGTGCTAGAGATGGGACAGGGCTGTTTTTT. V and J are TRBV20-1 and TRBJ1-4, with 9 bases identical to TRBD1. The CDR3 is 11 residues long. CDR1 is DFQATT and CDR2 is SNEGSKA in the germline V gene (reference sequence). The trim removed 0 bases at V and 14 bases at J, leaving 1 base unmatched.